The sequence of this T cell receptor beta chain was determined in a study of T cells in Graves' hyperthyroidism and ophthalmopathy. About the study: Pretreatment peripheral blood was obtained at initial diagnosis.

TCR beta CDR3 sequences were amplified from RNA transcripts. HTBI primers were used for first-round RT-PCR of the TCR CDR3. MiXCR was run by TCRdb on the multiplex PCR reads, yielding one entry per CDR3 protein. The data show fewer than 350,000 distinct CDR3 sequences, about 20% seen once. The PBMCs were taken from roughly 10 ml of fresh peripheral blood. The germline gives CDR1 MNHNS, CDR2 SASEGT. CDR3 length equals 14 residues. Source material: blood. J is TRBJ2-7 and V is TRBV6-1, with D unclear. The sequence derives from a woman aged 50 to 60 with Graves' hyperthyroidism. The CDR3 loop reads CTSSEAPVLYEQYV. The DNA of the CDR3 is TGTACCAGCAGTGAAGCCCCTGTTCTCTACGAGCAGTACGTC.